Shown below are 18 T cell receptor beta chains from a single sample sequenced in a study of cytomegalovirus exposure and HLA in healthy donors (dated 2017 in TCRdb). Libraries came from the immunoSEQ multiplex PCR assay. In TCRdb, the immuneACCESS table is reduced to in-frame sequences with V and J assigned. These tables do not hold every clone; where another copy was compared, an unresolved V gene accounts for under half, and the others remain unexplained. The sample table contains around 300,000 clones; only one count was recorded for approximately 87% of them. Around 0.92% of the sample comes from the top ten. Sequences were obtained from PBMCs. The origin of the receptors is a woman aged 18-29 years in good health and CMV-seronegative.

The chain joins TRBV9 to TRBJ2-7; 9 nucleotides align to TRBD2. Germline V gives CDR1 SGDLS, CDR2 YYNGEE. The CDR3 sequence is 16 residues long. J gave up 4 bases and V 0 bases, and 8 bases lay outside the gene matches. In DNA form, the CDR3 reads TGTGCCAGCAGCGTAGACAGAGCGGGAGGACCTTACGAGCAGTACTTC. Protein sequence: CASSVDRAGGPYEQYF.

V is TRBV2 and J is TRBJ2-2; weak D call: TRBD2 (5 bases). This CDR3 has 15 residues. Germline CDR1 reads SNHLY; CDR2 reads FYNNEI. V was shortened by 8 bases and J by 0 bases, with 13 bases between the two germline ends. The CDR3 nucleotides are TGTGCCAGCGGGAGAACCCAAACGAACACCGGGGAGCTGTTTTTT. Protein sequence: CASGRTQTNTGELFF.

This clone was observed once. The genes are TRBV14 and TRBJ2-7, with D tentatively TRBD1 (6 bases). The CDR3 consists of 15 residues. The germline V and J ends were trimmed by 3 bases and 3 bases, with 15 bases remaining between them. The germline CDR1 and CDR2 sequences are SGHDN and FVKESK. The CDR3 loop reads CASSQIGTSLYEQYF. CDR3 nucleotides: TGTGCCAGCAGCCAGATCGGGACATCTCTCTACGAGCAGTACTTC.

Here the CDR3 reads CASSRQGASYEQYF. CDR3 bases: TGTGCCAGCAGTAGACAGGGGGCCTCCTACGAGCAGTACTTC. The rearrangement joins TRBV6-5 to TRBJ2-7, with TRBD1 identical over 10 bases. CDR3 size: 14 residues. The germline CDR1 and CDR2 sequences are MNHEY and SVGAGI. V was clipped by 5 bases and J by 0 bases; unmatched bases: 1.

CDR3 sequence reads: CASSVDSGNQPQHF. Written as DNA, the CDR3 is TGTGCCAGCAGCGTAGATTCGGGCAATCAGCCCCAGCATTTT. The chain links TRBV9 to TRBJ1-5; D uncertain. The CDR3 runs 14 residues. Trimming shortened V by 0 bases and J by 2 bases, and 6 bases separated the two germline ends. CDR1 is SGDLS and CDR2 is YYNGEE in the germline V gene.

This clone has just one count. The chain joins TRBV19 to TRBJ2-7, with 7 bases identical to TRBD2. Germline V lookup: CDR1 LNHDA, CDR2 SQIVND (reference sequence). This CDR3 is built from 15 residues. V was clipped by 4 bases and J by 0 bases; unmatched bases: 6. The CDR3 sequence is CASSSGTSDSYEQYF. The CDR3 DNA follows: TGTGCCAGTAGTAGCGGTACTAGCGACTCCTACGAGCAGTACTTC.

The chain links TRBV27 to TRBJ2-7; D uncertain. The CDR3 is 13 amino acids. Germline CDR1 is MNHEY and CDR2 is SMNVEV (reference sequence). V lost 7 bases and J lost 0, with 10 bases in between. In nucleotides, the CDR3 is TGTGCCAGCAAGTATTCGGTCTCCTACGAGCAGTACTTC. The encoded protein is CASKYSVSYEQYF.

The V call is TRBV7-6, the J call TRBJ2-1; 11 bases line up with TRBD2. Germline V gene data show CDR1 as SGHVS and CDR2 as FNYEAQ. The CDR3 covers 16 residues. V was pared by 2 bases and J by 12 bases, with 12 bases of the junction left unmatched. The CDR3 is CASSLFFTSGSVGQFF. CDR3 sequence (DNA): TGTGCCAGCAGCTTATTCTTTACTAGCGGGAGCGTGGGGCAGTTCTTC.

Here the CDR3 DNA reads TGTGCCAGCACTCGGGGTCCTACCGAGCAGTACTTC. Amino acids: CASTRGPTEQYF. The V gene is TRBV28, the J gene TRBJ2-7; D may be TRBD2 (5 bases). V was pared by 7 bases and J by 6 bases, with 13 bases between. This CDR3 is built from 12 residues. The germline CDR1 and CDR2 sequences are MDHEN and SYDVKM.

The rearrangement joins TRBV27 to TRBJ2-7, with 7 bases matching TRBD2. V lost 8 bases, J lost 1 base, and 8 bases stayed unmatched. CDR3 length: 14 amino acids. The germline CDR1 and CDR2 sequences are MNHEY and SMNVEV (reference sequence). The CDR3 region has the DNA TGTGCCAGCTGCGGGGGAGAGGGGTCCTACGAGCAGTACTTC. It translates to CASCGGEGSYEQYF.

The V gene is TRBV6-5, the J gene TRBJ2-1; D not resolved. This CDR3 is 12 amino acids long. The V gene's germline CDR1 is MNHEY and CDR2 SVGAGI. V was pared by 2 bases and J by 7 bases, with 6 bases between. CDR3 amino acids: CASSYNRNEQFF. For the CDR3, the DNA is TGTGCCAGCAGTTACAACCGGAATGAGCAGTTCTTC.

V and J are TRBV29-1 and TRBJ2-2, with 7 bases matching TRBD2. This CDR3 region has 16 residues. Trimming at V came to 8 bases and at J to 0 bases, leaving 12 bases not matched to a gene. CDR1 is SQVTM, CDR2 ANQGSEA, per germline. This CDR3 is CSFKLADTANTGELFF. CDR3 bases: TGCAGCTTTAAGCTAGCGGATACAGCGAACACCGGGGAGCTGTTTTTT.

The chain employs TRBV7-3 and TRBJ2-5, with a tentative D call TRBD1 (5 bases). The CDR3 is made up of 12 amino acids. Germline values: CDR1 SGHTA, CDR2 FQGTGA. The germline V and J ends were trimmed by 5 bases and 4 bases, with 8 bases remaining between them. The CDR3, as DNA: TGTGCCAGCAGCCAGGGAAGAGAGACCCAGTACTTC. The encoded protein is CASSQGRETQYF. Using reference TRBV7-3 and TRBJ2-5 for the parts outside the CDR3, the full variable domain is GAGVSQTPSNKVTEKGKYVELRCDPISGHTALYWYRQSLGQGPEFLIYFQGTGAADDSGLPNDRFFAVRPEGSVSTLKIQRTERGDSAVYLCASSQGRETQYFGPGTRLLVL.

In its sample, this clone was seen once. This chain links TRBV27 with TRBJ2-5; D ambiguous. Germline V CDR1 and CDR2: MNHEY, SMNVEV (reference sequence). CDR3 length: 13 residues. Trimming removed 5 bases from V and 5 bases from J, with 12 bases in between. The CDR3 DNA sequence: TGTGCCAGCAGTCCCTCACCCTATGAGACCCAGTACTTC. Translation gives CASSPSPYETQYF.

The chain couples TRBV10-3 to TRBJ2-7; TRBD2 aligns across 7 bases. Germline CDR1 reads ENHRY; CDR2 reads SYGVKD. V lost 2 bases and J lost 1; bases outside the gene matches: 8. The CDR3 is made up of 16 amino acids. DNA for the CDR3: TGTGCCATCAGTGAGCCCCCGGCTAGCGGTTCCTACGAGCAGTACTTC. Translated, it gives CAISEPPASGSYEQYF.

The chain carries TRBV9 and TRBJ2-3; D call uncertain. V shed 2 bases and J shed 1 base, with 5 bases lying between them. Germline lookup yields CDR1 SGDLS and CDR2 YYNGEE. This CDR3 has 13 amino acids. In DNA, the CDR3 is TGTGCCAGCAGCGTGTCTGGCACAGATACGCAGTATTTT. Protein product: CASSVSGTDTQYF.

The chain uses TRBV6-5 and TRBJ1-1; D is unresolved. Trimming removed 6 bases from V and 1 base from J, with 9 bases in between. Germline V gene lookup returns CDR1 MNHEY and CDR2 SVGAGI. The CDR3 has 13 amino acids. The CDR3 DNA reads as TGTGCCAGCAGAGCCCCGGGGAACACTGAAGCTTTCTTT. It codes for CASRAPGNTEAFF.

This rearrangement joins TRBV6-5 to TRBJ2-2; tentatively, D is TRBD2 (8 bases). Germline loops: CDR1 MNHEY, CDR2 SVGAGI. The CDR3 totals 14 residues. The V end lost 10 bases, the J end lost 5 bases, and 17 bases lay between the germline ends. Here the CDR3 DNA reads TGTGCCACCGAGGGGGCGGGAGGTACCGGGGAGCTGTTTTTT. Translated: CATEGAGGTGELFF.